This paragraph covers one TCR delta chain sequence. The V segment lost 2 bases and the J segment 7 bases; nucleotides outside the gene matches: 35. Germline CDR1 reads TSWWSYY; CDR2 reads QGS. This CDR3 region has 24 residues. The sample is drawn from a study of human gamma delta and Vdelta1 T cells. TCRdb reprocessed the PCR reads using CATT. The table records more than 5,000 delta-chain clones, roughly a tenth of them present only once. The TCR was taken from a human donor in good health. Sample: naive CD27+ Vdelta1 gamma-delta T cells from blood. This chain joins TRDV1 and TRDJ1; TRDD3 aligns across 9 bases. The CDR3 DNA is TGTGCTCTTGGGGAAAACTCTTCCAGGTCCTACTTCAAGCTACGGTACTGGGGGAGAGGTAAACTCATCTTT. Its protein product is CALGENSSRSYFKLRYWGRGKLIF.